One sample yielded the 2 T cell receptor beta chains listed below, sequenced in a study of blood T cell repertoires in COVID-19. Sequencing used immunoSEQ multiplex PCR; TCRdb keeps in-frame clones, though not all of them. Here the sample spans 45,000 to 65,000 clones, 75% to 80% being singletons. Input material: peripheral blood. The receptors were sampled from a man between 65 and 85 years old with active or convalescent COVID-19.

The chain is built from TRBV30 and TRBJ2-3; no clear D gene. Per germline, CDR1 GTSNPN and CDR2 SVGIG (reference sequence). Trimming stripped 3 bases from V and 3 bases from J, with 4 bases between. CDR3 size: 11 residues. CDR3 nucleotides: TGTGCCTGGAGCCTAACAGATACGCAGTATTTT. Translated: CAWSLTDTQYF.

The CDR3 DNA sequence: TGTGCCAGCAGTGAAGACAGGGGGCGCGATGGCTACACCTTC. Encoded protein: CASSEDRGRDGYTF. The chain couples TRBV6-1 to TRBJ1-2, with 9 bases matching TRBD1. The germline V gene has CDR1 MNHNS and CDR2 SASEGT. This CDR3 region has 14 residues. V dropped 1 base and J dropped 6; count of bases not matched to a gene: 3.